Given below is one TCR beta chain in context. The sample is drawn from a study of T cell changes during pregnancy in multiple sclerosis. CDR1 and CDR2 from the germline V gene are SGHNT and YENEEA. V gave up 3 bases and J gave up 1 base, with 13 bases separating them. This CDR3 region has 16 residues. TCRdb's table, derived via immunoSEQ multiplex PCR, lists solely in-frame clones and lacks some. The sample carries tens of thousands of clones, about 94% recorded once. This clonotype originated in a female donor with multiple sclerosis, enrolled in a pregnancy study. Sequenced here: peripheral blood, sampled in the third trimester of pregnancy. The chain carries TRBV11-3 and TRBJ2-4; D gene ambiguous. In nucleotides, the CDR3 is TGTGCCAGCAGCTTTATGCCCATACGGGCCAAAAACATTCAGTACTTC. Its protein product is CASSFMPIRAKNIQYF.